These 8 T cell receptor beta chains share one sample of origin, sequenced in a study of a mutant IDH1 vaccine in newly diagnosed glioma. The time point denotes: week 11, during vaccination. Alongside topical imiquimod, each dose of vaccine comprised 300 ug of mutant IDH1 20-mer peptide. TCRdb's copy holds only in-frame clones and misses some; the assay was immunoSEQ multiplex PCR. The data contain 100,000 to 150,000 clones, roughly 75% of them singletons. Their antigens remain unidentified. Sequenced material: PBMCs, taken from a glioma patient whose treatment included an IDH1 peptide vaccine. Receptor source: a middle-aged man with glioma.

This chain links TRBV6-4 with TRBJ2-5, with 11 bases identical to TRBD2. The germline V gene has CDR1 MRHNA and CDR2 SNTAGT. CDR3 length: 13 residues. After removal of 0 bases from V and 11 bases from J, the junction contained 2 bases not matched to a gene. DNA of the CDR3: TGTGCCAGCAGTGACTCGACTAGCGGGGAGCAGTACTTC. It specifies CASSDSTSGEQYF.

The gene calls are TRBV7-6 and TRBJ2-7; D call uncertain. The CDR3 contains 13 residues. The germline V gene has CDR1 SGHVS and CDR2 FNYEAQ. Trimming shortened V by 5 bases and J by 2 bases, and 10 bases separated the two germline ends. The CDR3 DNA reads as TGTGCCAGCAGCCGCGGACGGGCCTACGAGCAGTACTTC. Protein: CASSRGRAYEQYF.

The chain combines TRBV13 with TRBJ1-4, with D perhaps matching TRBD1 (6 bases). Trimming took off 0 bases at V and 11 bases at J, with 16 bases between the two ends. The CDR3 runs 15 residues. Germline V gene lookup returns CDR1 PRHDT and CDR2 FYEKMQ (reference sequence). The CDR3 DNA reads TGTGCCAGCAGCTTAGGGCGGGTCAGGGGAACGAAACTGTTTTTT. It translates to CASSLGRVRGTKLFF.

The V call is TRBV19, the J call TRBJ2-3; 8 bases are shared with TRBD1. J lost 4 bases, V lost 4 bases, and 10 bases had no gene match. The CDR3 is 16 amino acids. Germline CDR1 is LNHDA and CDR2 is SQIVND (reference sequence). Here the CDR3 reads CASSKWTGRRADTQYF. The CDR3 DNA follows: TGTGCCAGTAGTAAATGGACAGGGAGGAGGGCAGATACGCAGTATTTT.

The chain is built from TRBV6-4 and TRBJ1-1, with a possible D match to TRBD1 (5 bases). The germline V and J ends were trimmed by 8 bases and 5 bases, with 15 bases remaining between them. The germline V gene encodes CDR1 MRHNA and CDR2 SNTAGT. This CDR3 spans 13 amino acids. In nucleotides, the CDR3 is TGTGCCAGCGGCCGGGGCCCAGAGACTGAAGCTTTCTTT. Translating gives CASGRGPETEAFF.

The chain is built from TRBV30 and TRBJ2-6; D uncertain. The CDR3 totals 16 residues. CDR1 is GTSNPN, CDR2 SVGIG, per germline (reference sequence). Trimming left V 3 bases short and J 0 bases short, with 12 bases between. The CDR3 sequence: CAWSNLDHSGANVLTF. The DNA of the CDR3 is TGTGCCTGGAGCAACCTTGACCACTCTGGGGCCAACGTCCTGACTTTC.

V is TRBV2 and J is TRBJ2-1; D perhaps matches TRBD1 (6 bases). Germline loops: CDR1 SNHLY, CDR2 FYNNEI. This CDR3 comprises 13 residues. Trimming removed 4 bases at V and 9 bases at J, with 13 bases between. In nucleotides, the CDR3 is TGTGCCAGCAGTGCCCAAAGGGGGAGTGAGCAGTTCTTC. This sequence encodes CASSAQRGSEQFF.

The chain uses TRBV4-3 and TRBJ2-1, with 10 bases fitting TRBD2. The CDR3 spans 17 residues. V shed 2 bases, J shed 7 bases, and the junction held 11 bases outside the gene matches. Germline CDR1 LGHNA, CDR2 YSLEER. The CDR3 loop reads CASSQLTGLAERNEQFF. The CDR3 bases are TGCGCCAGCAGCCAACTTACCGGACTAGCGGAAAGGAATGAGCAGTTCTTC.